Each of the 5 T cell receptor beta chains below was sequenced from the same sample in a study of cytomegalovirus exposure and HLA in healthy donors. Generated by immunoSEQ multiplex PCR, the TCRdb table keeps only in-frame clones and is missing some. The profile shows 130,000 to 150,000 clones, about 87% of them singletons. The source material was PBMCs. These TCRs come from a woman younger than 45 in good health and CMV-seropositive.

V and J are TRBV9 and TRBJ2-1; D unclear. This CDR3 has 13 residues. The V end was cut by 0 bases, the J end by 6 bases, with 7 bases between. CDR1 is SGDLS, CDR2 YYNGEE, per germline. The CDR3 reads CASSVDSRNEQFF. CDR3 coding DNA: TGTGCCAGCAGCGTAGATAGTCGCAATGAGCAGTTCTTC.

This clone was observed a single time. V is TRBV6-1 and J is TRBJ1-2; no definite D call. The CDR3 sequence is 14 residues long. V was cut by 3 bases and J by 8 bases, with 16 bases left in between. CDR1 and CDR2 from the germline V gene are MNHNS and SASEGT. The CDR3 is CASSEARQLEGYTF. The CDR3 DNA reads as TGTGCCAGCAGTGAGGCCAGGCAGTTAGAGGGCTACACCTTC.

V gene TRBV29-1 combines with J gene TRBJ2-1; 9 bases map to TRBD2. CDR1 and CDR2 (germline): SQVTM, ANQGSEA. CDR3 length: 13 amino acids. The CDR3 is CSVAGVTYNEQFF. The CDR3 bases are TGCAGTGTAGCGGGAGTGACCTACAATGAGCAGTTCTTC.

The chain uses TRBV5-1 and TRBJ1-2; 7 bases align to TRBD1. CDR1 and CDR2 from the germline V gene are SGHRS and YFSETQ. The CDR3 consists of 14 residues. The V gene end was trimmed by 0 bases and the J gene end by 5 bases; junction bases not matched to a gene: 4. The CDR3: CASSLGDREYGYTF. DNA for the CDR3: TGCGCCAGCAGCTTGGGTGACAGGGAGTATGGCTACACCTTC.

CDR3 sequence: CASSARTGTDTQYF. CDR3 coding DNA: TGTGCCAGCAGCGCCCGGACAGGCACAGATACGCAGTATTTT. This rearrangement joins TRBV9 to TRBJ2-3, with D possibly being TRBD1 (6 bases). The V end was cut by 3 bases, the J end by 1 base, with 9 bases between. Germline CDR1 is SGDLS and CDR2 is YYNGEE. The CDR3 extends over 14 amino acids.